One and the same sample provided the 16 T cell receptor beta chains below, sequenced in a study of cytomegalovirus exposure and HLA in healthy donors. 13 Jbeta primers and 60 Vbeta primers were used for the PCR. Profiled with immunoSEQ multiplex PCR; TCRdb holds only in-frame clones, not every one. The sample has 100,000 to 150,000 clones, approximately 81% seen once. Sequenced sample: PBMCs. Receptor source: a male donor in good health and CMV-seronegative.

V is TRBV30 and J is TRBJ1-3; possible D gene TRBD1, 5 bases. This CDR3 spans 16 amino acids. CDR1 is GTSNPN, CDR2 SVGIG, per germline (reference sequence). Trimming pared 0 bases from V and 0 bases from J, leaving 12 bases between. This CDR3 reads CAWSVGIGGSGNTIYF. CDR3 nucleotides: TGTGCCTGGAGTGTTGGGATCGGGGGCTCTGGAAACACCATATATTTT.

This chain uses TRBV5-6 with TRBJ2-5, with D perhaps TRBD1 (5 bases). CDR3 length equals 14 residues. Germline V lookup: CDR1 SGHDT, CDR2 YYEEEE. V was cut by 2 bases and J by 2 bases, with 10 bases left in between. Written as DNA, the CDR3 is TGTGCCAGCAGCTTTGGGGCAGCGCAAGAGACCCAGTACTTC. Translation gives CASSFGAAQETQYF.

Only one count was recorded for this clone. The V gene is TRBV11-2, the J gene TRBJ2-4; 9 nucleotides align to TRBD2. The CDR3 totals 18 residues. Germline assignment: CDR1 SGHAT and CDR2 FQNNGV. Trimming cost V 5 bases and J 0 bases; bases outside gene matches: 11. Here the CDR3 reads CASSAWGRGGPAKNIQYF. CDR3 nucleotide sequence: TGTGCCAGCAGCGCATGGGGGCGGGGGGGCCCAGCCAAAAACATTCAGTACTTC.

The CDR3 coding sequence is TGTGCCAGCAGTAAGAGGTTCAGCTCCTACAATGAGCAGTTCTTC. This encodes CASSKRFSSYNEQFF. This rearrangement joins TRBV11-1 to TRBJ2-1; D unresolved. Trimming left V 6 bases short and J 0 bases short, with 12 bases between. There are 15 residues in the CDR3. CDR1 and CDR2 (germline): SGHAT, FQDESV (reference sequence).

The CDR3 region is CASSILGDQPQHF. In nucleotides, the CDR3 is TGTGCCAGTAGTATTCTAGGGGATCAGCCCCAGCATTTT. The chain has TRBV19 and TRBJ1-5, with D perhaps TRBD1 (5 bases). Germline V CDR1 and CDR2: LNHDA, SQIVND (reference sequence). Trimming removed 3 bases at V and 5 bases at J, with 8 bases between. The CDR3 contains 13 residues.

The V call is TRBV6-5, the J call TRBJ1-1; D perhaps matches TRBD1 (5 bases). V gave up 8 bases and J gave up 3 bases, with 19 bases separating them. This CDR3 is built from 15 residues. CDR1 is MNHEY, CDR2 SVGAGI, per germline. The CDR3 loop reads CASHRGRGRDTEAFF. In DNA form, the CDR3 reads TGTGCCAGCCATCGGGGGAGAGGAAGGGACACTGAAGCTTTCTTT.

The chain employs TRBV18 and TRBJ2-5; a weak D match, TRBD2 (6 bases). This CDR3 spans 14 amino acids. Germline CDR1 reads KGHSH; CDR2 reads LQKENI. The V gene lost 2 bases and the J gene lost 2 bases, with 9 bases spanning the gap. The CDR3 protein is CASSPSGLQETQYF. The CDR3 nucleotides read TGTGCCAGCTCACCATCGGGACTTCAAGAGACCCAGTACTTC. The full variable domain, in which reference TRBV18 and TRBJ2-5 provide the parts outside the CDR3, is NAGVMQNPRHLVRRRGQEARLRCSPMKGHSHVYWYRQLPEEGLKFMVYLQKENIIDESGMPKERFSAEFPKEGPSILRIQQVVRGDSAAYFCASSPSGLQETQYFGPGTRLLVL.

The chain joins TRBV11-2 to TRBJ2-5; 7 bases map to TRBD1. TRBJ2-7 matches the DNA end more closely, so the J call is doubtful. The CDR3 has 14 amino acids. The V gene's germline CDR1 is SGHAT and CDR2 FQNNGV. CDR3 loop: CASGYATGNYEQYF. CDR3 bases: TGTGCCAGCGGATACGCGACAGGGAACTACGAGCAGTACTTC.

For the CDR3, the DNA is TGTGCCAGCAGTTTTGGTGGAGGGTACTACGAGCAGTACTTC. Protein sequence: CASSFGGGYYEQYF. The rearrangement links TRBV28 to TRBJ2-7, with D maybe TRBD2 (6 bases). The CDR3 is made up of 14 amino acids. Germline V gene lookup returns CDR1 MDHEN and CDR2 SYDVKM. Deletions cut 3 bases from V and 3 bases from J, with 12 bases between.

This clone has just one count. The V call is TRBV19, the J call TRBJ2-7, with TRBD2 identical over 7 bases. Per germline, CDR1 LNHDA and CDR2 SQIVND (reference sequence). With V trimmed by 6 bases and J by 0 bases, 8 bases remained unmatched. The CDR3 consists of 15 residues. CDR3 DNA sequence: TGTGCCAGTAGACCCAGTCAGCGGGGCTCCTACGAGCAGTACTTC. Amino acids: CASRPSQRGSYEQYF.

V gene TRBV5-4 combines with J gene TRBJ1-2; 9 bases line up with TRBD1. The germline gives CDR1 SGHNT, CDR2 YYREEE (reference sequence). The CDR3 totals 13 residues. Trimming removed 7 bases from V and 4 bases from J; junction bases left unmatched: 5. The CDR3 sequence is CASSIQGAYGYTF. DNA for the CDR3: TGTGCCAGCTCAATACAGGGGGCCTATGGCTACACCTTC.

With regard to this clone: Relative to the germline gene, one junction end is altered; a read error may explain this. V is TRBV7-9 and J is TRBJ2-3, with 12 positions matching TRBD2. This CDR3 is 18 amino acids long. Germline CDR1 is SEHNR and CDR2 is FQNEAQ (reference sequence). CDR3 protein: CSSSPPPKTSGRTDTQYF. In DNA form, the CDR3 reads TGTTCCAGCAGCCCGCCACCCAAAACTAGCGGGAGGACAGATACGCAGTATTTT.

The genes are TRBV29-1 and TRBJ2-6, with D possibly TRBD2 on 5 matching bases. This CDR3 spans 13 amino acids. Looked up from germline, CDR1 is SQVTM and CDR2 is ANQGSEA. V was trimmed by 4 bases and J by 3 bases, leaving 7 bases between them. The CDR3 is CSVVGVGANVLTF. CDR3 in DNA: TGCAGCGTTGTGGGAGTTGGGGCCAACGTCCTGACTTTC.

The chain combines TRBV27 with TRBJ2-3; 12 positions agree with TRBD2. This CDR3 contains 16 residues. Germline V lookup: CDR1 MNHEY, CDR2 SMNVEV (reference sequence). V gave up 5 bases and J gave up 3 bases; unmatched junction bases: 6. This chain's CDR3 is CASSPGLAGRTDTQYF. The CDR3 nucleotides read TGTGCCAGCAGTCCCGGACTAGCGGGGCGGACAGATACGCAGTATTTT.

The chain employs TRBV28 and TRBJ2-7, with 7 positions matching TRBD1. J was trimmed by 2 bases and V by 10 bases; bases with no gene match: 8. The CDR3 is made up of 13 amino acids. In germline, CDR1 is MDHEN, CDR2 SYDVKM. In nucleotides, the CDR3 is TGTGCCACTTCACAGGGGCCGACCTACGAGCAGTACTTC. It encodes CATSQGPTYEQYF.

This clone was observed once. The chain recombines TRBV28 with TRBJ1-4; D ambiguous. In germline, CDR1 is MDHEN, CDR2 SYDVKM. V lost 6 bases to trimming and J lost 5 bases, with 13 bases between them. There are 14 residues in the CDR3. In DNA, the CDR3 is TGTGCCAGCAGGACCCCGGGGAGGAATGAAAAACTGTTTTTT. Translation: CASRTPGRNEKLFF.